The 4 T cell receptor beta chains in this list originate from one sample, sequenced in a study of shared clonotypes between healthy human individuals. This table comes from immunoSEQ multiplex PCR, and its TCRdb copy is limited to in-frame clones, with some not included. Of around 2,000,000 clones listed, around 96% are singletons. Positive CCR7 selection of CD45RO-negative cells yielded the naive CD8 cells, and terminally differentiated effector memory CD45RA+ cells were excluded. The sample comprised naive CD8+ T cells sorted from blood. Receptors were obtained from a man younger than 35 in good health.

As regards this clone: Other DNA variants within this sample encode the same CDR3. The chain recombines TRBV9 with TRBJ2-5; the D gene is possibly TRBD2 (5 bases). Germline lookup yields CDR1 SGDLS and CDR2 YYNGEE. The CDR3 loop spans 12 amino acids. The ends were cut back, 4 bases at V and 5 bases at J, with 9 bases in the middle. The CDR3 coding sequence is TGTGCCAGCAGCCCCCGAGGGGAGACCCAGTACTTC. Translated, it gives CASSPRGETQYF.

The chain recombines TRBV9 with TRBJ1-1, with TRBD1 as a possible D gene (5 bases). CDR3 length equals 15 residues. V lost 0 bases to trimming and J lost 7 bases, with 16 bases between them. Germline loops: CDR1 SGDLS, CDR2 YYNGEE. CDR3 region: CASSVEGRENDEAFF. The CDR3 DNA follows: TGTGCCAGCAGCGTAGAAGGCAGGGAGAACGATGAAGCTTTCTTT.

CDR3 sequence: CASSLGWGSSGNTIYF. The CDR3 nucleotides are TGTGCCAGCAGCTTAGGGTGGGGCAGCTCTGGAAACACCATATATTTT. The chain combines TRBV7-9 with TRBJ1-3; TRBD1 might be the D (5 bases). Germline V gene sequence: CDR1 SEHNR, CDR2 FQNEAQ (reference sequence). The CDR3 covers 16 residues. Trimming removed 1 base from V and 0 bases from J, with 10 bases in between. Full variable domain (remainder filled in from reference TRBV7-9 and TRBJ1-3): DTGVSQNPRHKITKRGQNVTFRCDPISEHNRLYWYRQTLGQGPEFLTYFQNEAQLEKSRLLSDRFSAERPKGSFSTLEIQRTEQGDSAMYLCASSLGWGSSGNTIYFGEGSWLTVV.

The rearrangement uses TRBV28 and TRBJ1-4; TRBD1 matches 8 bases. Germline V lookup: CDR1 MDHEN, CDR2 SYDVKM. V gave up 3 bases and J gave up 7 bases; unmatched junction bases: 10. CDR3 length: 16 residues. This chain's CDR3 is CASSLVGDRGSEKLFF. Written as DNA, the CDR3 is TGTGCCAGCAGTTTGGTCGGTGACAGGGGTAGTGAAAAACTGTTTTTT.